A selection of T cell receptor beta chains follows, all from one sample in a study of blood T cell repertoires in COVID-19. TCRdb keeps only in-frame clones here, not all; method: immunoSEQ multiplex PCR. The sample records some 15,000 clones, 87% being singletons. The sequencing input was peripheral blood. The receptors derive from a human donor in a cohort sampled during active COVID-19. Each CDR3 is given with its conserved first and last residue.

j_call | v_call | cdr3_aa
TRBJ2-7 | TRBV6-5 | CASSLERNEQYF
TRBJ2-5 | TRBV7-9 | CASSLGSGQGAGETQYF
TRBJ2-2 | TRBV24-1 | CATSVGQGFTGELFF
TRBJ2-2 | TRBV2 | CASRLLAPGRLFF
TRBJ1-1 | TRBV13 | CASSPRGTEAFF
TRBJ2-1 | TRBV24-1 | CATSDPRLDRGQNEQFF
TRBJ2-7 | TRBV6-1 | CASSEWRGEQYF
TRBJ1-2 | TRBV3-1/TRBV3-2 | CASSREGGNYGYTF
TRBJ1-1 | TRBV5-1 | CASSPTGVNTEAFF
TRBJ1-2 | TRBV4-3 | CASSQNPGTGGYTF
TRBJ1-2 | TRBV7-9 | CASSVADRSYGYTF
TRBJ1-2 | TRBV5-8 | CASSLYAVYGYTF
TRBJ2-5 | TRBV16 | CASSHFGGLAEYQETQYF
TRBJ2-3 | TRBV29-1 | CSVREPLAGVADTQYF
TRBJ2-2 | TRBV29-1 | CSARDRENTGELFF
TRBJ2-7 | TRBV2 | CASTSSYEQYF
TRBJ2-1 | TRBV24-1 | CATRGGDNEQFF
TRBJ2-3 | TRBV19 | CASSMRGNGAGDRGTDTQYF
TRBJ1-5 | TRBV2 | CASSAKRVDQPQHF